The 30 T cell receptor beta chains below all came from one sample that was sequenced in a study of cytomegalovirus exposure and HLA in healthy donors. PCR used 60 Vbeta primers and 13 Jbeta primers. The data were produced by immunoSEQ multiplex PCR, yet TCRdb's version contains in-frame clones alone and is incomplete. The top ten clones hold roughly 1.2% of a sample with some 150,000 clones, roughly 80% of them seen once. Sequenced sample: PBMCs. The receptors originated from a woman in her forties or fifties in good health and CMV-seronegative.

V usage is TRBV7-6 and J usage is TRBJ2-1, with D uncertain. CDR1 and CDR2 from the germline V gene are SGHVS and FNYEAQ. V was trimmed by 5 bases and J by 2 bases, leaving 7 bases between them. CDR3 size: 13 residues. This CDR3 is CASSPRTYNEQFF. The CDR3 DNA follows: TGTGCCAGCAGCCCCAGGACCTACAATGAGCAGTTCTTC.

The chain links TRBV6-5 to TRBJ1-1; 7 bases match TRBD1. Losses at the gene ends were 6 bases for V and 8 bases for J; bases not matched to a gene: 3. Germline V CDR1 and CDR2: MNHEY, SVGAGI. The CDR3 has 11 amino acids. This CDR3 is CASSRDSEAFF. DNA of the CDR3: TGTGCCAGCAGCAGGGACAGCGAAGCTTTCTTT.

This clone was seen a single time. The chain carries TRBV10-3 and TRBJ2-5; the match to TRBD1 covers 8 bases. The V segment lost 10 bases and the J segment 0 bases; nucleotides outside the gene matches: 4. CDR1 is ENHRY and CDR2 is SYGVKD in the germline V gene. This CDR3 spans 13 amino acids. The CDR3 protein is CATTGDNQETQYF. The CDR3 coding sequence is TGTGCCACGACAGGGGATAACCAAGAGACCCAGTACTTC.

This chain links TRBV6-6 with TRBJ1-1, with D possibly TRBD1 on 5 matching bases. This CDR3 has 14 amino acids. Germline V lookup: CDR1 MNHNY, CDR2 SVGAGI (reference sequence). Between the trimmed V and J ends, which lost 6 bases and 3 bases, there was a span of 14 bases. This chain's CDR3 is CASSRGWGDTEAFF. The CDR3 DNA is TGTGCCAGCAGCCGTGGCTGGGGGGACACTGAAGCTTTCTTT.

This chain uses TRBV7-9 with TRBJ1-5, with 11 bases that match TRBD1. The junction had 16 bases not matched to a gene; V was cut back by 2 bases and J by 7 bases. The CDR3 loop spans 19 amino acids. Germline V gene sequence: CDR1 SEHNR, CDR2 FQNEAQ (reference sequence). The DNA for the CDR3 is TGTGCCAGCAGCTTAAAGTTCGGGACAGGGGGTAGGTTAAACCAGCCCCAGCATTTT. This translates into CASSLKFGTGGRLNQPQHF. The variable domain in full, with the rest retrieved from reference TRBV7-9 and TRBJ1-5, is DTGVSQNPRHKITKRGQNVTFRCDPISEHNRLYWYRQTLGQGPEFLTYFQNEAQLEKSRLLSDRFSAERPKGSFSTLEIQRTEQGDSAMYLCASSLKFGTGGRLNQPQHFGDGTRLSIL.

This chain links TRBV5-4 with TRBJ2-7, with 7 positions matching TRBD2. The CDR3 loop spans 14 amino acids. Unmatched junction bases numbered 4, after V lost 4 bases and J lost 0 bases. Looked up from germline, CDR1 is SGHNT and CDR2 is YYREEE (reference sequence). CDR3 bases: TGTGCCAGCAGCGTAACTAGCGCCTCCTACGAGCAGTACTTC. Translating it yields CASSVTSASYEQYF. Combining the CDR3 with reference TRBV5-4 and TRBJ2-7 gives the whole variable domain ETGVTQSPTHLIKTRGQQVTLRCSSQSGHNTVSWYQQALGQGPQFIFQYYREEENGRGNFPPRFSGLQFPNYSSELNVNALELDDSALYLCASSVTSASYEQYFGPGTRLTVT.

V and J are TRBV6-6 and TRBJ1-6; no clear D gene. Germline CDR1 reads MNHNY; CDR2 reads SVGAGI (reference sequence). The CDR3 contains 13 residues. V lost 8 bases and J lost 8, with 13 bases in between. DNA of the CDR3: TGTGCCAGCGGCTGGCAGGTTGATTCACCCCTCCACTTT. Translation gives CASGWQVDSPLHF.

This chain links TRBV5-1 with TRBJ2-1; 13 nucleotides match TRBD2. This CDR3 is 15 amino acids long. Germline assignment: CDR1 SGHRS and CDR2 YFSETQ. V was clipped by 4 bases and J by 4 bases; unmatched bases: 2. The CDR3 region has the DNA TGCGCCAGCAGCCTGGGACTAGCGGGGTACAATGAGCAGTTCTTC. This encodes CASSLGLAGYNEQFF.

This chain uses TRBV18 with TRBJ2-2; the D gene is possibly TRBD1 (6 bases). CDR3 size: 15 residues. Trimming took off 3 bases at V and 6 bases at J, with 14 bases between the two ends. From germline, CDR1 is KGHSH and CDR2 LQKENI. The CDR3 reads CASSPRQESSGELFF. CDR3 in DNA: TGTGCCAGCTCACCCAGACAGGAAAGTTCCGGGGAGCTGTTTTTT.

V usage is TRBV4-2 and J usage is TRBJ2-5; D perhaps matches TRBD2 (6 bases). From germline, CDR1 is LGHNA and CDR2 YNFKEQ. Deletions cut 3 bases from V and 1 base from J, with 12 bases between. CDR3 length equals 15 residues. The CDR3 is CASSQVLATQETQYF. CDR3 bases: TGTGCCAGCAGCCAGGTGCTAGCGACCCAAGAGACCCAGTACTTC.

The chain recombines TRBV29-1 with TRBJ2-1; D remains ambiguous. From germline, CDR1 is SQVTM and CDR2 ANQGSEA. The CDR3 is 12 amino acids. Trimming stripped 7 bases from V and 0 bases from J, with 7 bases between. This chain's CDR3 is CSGLSSYNEQFF. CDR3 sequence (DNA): TGCAGCGGCTTGAGCTCCTACAATGAGCAGTTCTTC.

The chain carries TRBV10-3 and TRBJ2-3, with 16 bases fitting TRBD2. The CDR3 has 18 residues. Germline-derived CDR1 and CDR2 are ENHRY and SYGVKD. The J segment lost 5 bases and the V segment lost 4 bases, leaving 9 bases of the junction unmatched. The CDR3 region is CAISGGLAGGLEGDTQYF. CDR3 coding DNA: TGTGCCATCAGTGGGGGACTAGCGGGAGGGCTTGAGGGAGATACGCAGTATTTT.

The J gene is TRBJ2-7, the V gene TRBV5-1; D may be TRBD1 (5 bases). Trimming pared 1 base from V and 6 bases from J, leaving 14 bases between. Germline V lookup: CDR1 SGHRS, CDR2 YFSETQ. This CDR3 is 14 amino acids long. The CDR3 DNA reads TGCGCCAGCAGCTTGTTGCAGGGTCGGCGCGAGCAGTACTTC. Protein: CASSLLQGRREQYF.

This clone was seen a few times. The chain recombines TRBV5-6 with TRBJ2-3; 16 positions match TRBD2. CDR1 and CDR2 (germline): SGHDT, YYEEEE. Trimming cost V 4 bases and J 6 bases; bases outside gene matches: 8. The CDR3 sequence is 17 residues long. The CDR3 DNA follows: TGTGCCAGCAGCACCCCGGGACTAGCGGGGGGGCCGGATACGCAGTATTTT. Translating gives CASSTPGLAGGPDTQYF.

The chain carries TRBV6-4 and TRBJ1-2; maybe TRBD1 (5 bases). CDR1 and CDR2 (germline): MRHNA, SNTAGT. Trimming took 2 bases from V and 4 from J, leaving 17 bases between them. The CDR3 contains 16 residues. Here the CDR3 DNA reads TGTGCCAGCAGTGACCGGGACGCCGGAGGGATCTATGGCTACACCTTC. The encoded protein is CASSDRDAGGIYGYTF.

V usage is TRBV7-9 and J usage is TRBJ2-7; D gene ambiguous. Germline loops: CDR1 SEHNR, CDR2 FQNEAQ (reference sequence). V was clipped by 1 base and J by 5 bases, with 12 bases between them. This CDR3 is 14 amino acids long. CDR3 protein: CASSLGSGFDEQYF. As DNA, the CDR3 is TGTGCCAGCAGCTTAGGATCCGGGTTCGACGAGCAGTACTTC.

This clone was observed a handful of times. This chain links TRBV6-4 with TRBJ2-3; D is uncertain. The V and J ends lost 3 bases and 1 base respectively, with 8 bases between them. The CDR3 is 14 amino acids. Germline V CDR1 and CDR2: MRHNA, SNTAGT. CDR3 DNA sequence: TGTGCCAGCAGTGAGTCGACTGGCACAGATACGCAGTATTTT. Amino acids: CASSESTGTDTQYF.

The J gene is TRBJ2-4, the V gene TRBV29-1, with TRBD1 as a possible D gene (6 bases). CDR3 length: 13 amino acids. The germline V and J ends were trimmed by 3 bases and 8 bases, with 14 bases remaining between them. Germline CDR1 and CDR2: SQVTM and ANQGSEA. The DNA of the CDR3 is TGCAGCGTTGAGAGGGGGTCCGGGGACATTCAGTACTTC. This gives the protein CSVERGSGDIQYF.

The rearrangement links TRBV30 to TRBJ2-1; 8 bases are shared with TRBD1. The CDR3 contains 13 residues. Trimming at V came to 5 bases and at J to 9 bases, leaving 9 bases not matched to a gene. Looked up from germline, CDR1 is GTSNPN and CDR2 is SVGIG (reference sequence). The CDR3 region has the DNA TGTGCCTGGGGGACAGGTAATTGGGGTGAGCAGTTCTTC. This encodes CAWGTGNWGEQFF.

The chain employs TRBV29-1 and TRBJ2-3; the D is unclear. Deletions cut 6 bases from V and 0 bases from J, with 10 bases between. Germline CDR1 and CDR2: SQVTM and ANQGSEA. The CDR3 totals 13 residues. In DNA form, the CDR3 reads TGCAGCGTCGGAACTACTAGCACAGATACGCAGTATTTT. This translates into CSVGTTSTDTQYF.

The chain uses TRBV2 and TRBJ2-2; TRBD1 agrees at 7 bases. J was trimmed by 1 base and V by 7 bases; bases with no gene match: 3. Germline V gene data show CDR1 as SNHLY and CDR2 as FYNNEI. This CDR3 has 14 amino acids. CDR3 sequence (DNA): TGTGCCAGCACGGGACAGATGAACACCGGGGAGCTGTTTTTT. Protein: CASTGQMNTGELFF. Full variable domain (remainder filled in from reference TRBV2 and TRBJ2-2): EPEVTQTPSHQVTQMGQEVILRCVPISNHLYFYWYRQILGQKVEFLVSFYNNEISEKSEIFDDQFSVERPDGSNFTLKIRSTKLEDSAMYFCASTGQMNTGELFFGEGSRLTVL.

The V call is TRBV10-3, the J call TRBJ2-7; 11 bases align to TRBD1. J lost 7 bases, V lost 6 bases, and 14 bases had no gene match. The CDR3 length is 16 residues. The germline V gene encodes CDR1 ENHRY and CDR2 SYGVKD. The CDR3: CAIRGTGGVRVGEQYF. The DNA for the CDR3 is TGTGCCATCAGGGGGACAGGGGGAGTGCGGGTCGGAGAGCAGTACTTC.

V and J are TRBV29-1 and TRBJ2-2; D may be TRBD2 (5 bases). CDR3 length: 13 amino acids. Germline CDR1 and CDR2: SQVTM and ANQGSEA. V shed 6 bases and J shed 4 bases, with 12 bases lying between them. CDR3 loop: CSVGRAATGELFF. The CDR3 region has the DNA TGCAGCGTGGGGAGAGCTGCCACCGGGGAGCTGTTTTTT.

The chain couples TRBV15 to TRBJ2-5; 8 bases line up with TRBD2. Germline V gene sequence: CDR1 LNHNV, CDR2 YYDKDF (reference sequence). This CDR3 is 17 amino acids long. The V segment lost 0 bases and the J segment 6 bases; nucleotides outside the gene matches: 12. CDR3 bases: TGTGCCACCAGCAGAGATTTTGGGGCTAGCGGGTTACAGACCCAGTACTTC. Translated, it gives CATSRDFGASGLQTQYF. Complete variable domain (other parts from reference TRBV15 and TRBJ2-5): DAMVIQNPRYQVTQFGKPVTLSCSQTLNHNVMYWYQQKSSQAPKLLFHYYDKDFNNEADTPDNFQSRRPNTSFCFLDIRSPGLGDTAMYLCATSRDFGASGLQTQYFGPGTRLLVL.

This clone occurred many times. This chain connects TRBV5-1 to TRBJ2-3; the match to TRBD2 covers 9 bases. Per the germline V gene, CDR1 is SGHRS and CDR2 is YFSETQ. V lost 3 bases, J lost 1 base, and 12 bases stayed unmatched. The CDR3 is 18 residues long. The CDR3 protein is CASSSFGSGGLGTDTQYF. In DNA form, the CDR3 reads TGCGCCAGCAGCTCCTTCGGTAGCGGGGGTTTAGGCACAGATACGCAGTATTTT.

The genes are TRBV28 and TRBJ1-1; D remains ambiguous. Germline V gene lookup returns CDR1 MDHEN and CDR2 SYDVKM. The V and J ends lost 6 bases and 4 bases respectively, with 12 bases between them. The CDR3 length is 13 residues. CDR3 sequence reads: CASSSGLGTEAFF. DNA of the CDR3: TGTGCCAGCAGCTCAGGTTTAGGCACTGAAGCTTTCTTT.

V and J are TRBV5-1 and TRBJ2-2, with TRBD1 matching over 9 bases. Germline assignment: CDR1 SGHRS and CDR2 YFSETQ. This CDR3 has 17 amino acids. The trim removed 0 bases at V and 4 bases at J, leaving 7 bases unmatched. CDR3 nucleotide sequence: TGCGCCAGCAGCTTGGAGAGGGGGACAGGGACCACCGGGGAGCTGTTTTTT. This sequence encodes CASSLERGTGTTGELFF.

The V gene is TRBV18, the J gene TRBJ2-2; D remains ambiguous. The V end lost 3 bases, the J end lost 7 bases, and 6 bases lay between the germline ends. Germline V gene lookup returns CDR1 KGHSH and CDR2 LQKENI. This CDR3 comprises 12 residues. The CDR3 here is CASSPASGELFF. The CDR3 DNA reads TGTGCCAGCTCACCGGCTAGCGGGGAGCTGTTTTTT.

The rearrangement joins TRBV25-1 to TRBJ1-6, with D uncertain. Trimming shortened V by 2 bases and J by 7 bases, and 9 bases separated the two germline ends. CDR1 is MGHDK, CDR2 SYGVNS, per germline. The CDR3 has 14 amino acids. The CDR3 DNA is TGTGCCAGCAGTGAAGGGAGAGGGAATTCACCCCTCCACTTT. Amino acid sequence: CASSEGRGNSPLHF. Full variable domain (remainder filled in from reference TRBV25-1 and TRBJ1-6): EADIYQTPRYLVIGTGKKITLECSQTMGHDKMYWYQQDPGMELHLIHYSYGVNSTEKGDLSSESTVSRIRTEHFPLTLESARPSHTSQYLCASSEGRGNSPLHFGNGTRLTVT.

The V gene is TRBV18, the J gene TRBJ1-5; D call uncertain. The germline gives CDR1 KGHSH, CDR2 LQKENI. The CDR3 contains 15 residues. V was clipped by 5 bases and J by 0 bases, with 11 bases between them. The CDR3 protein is CASSSGPNSNQPQHF. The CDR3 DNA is TGTGCCAGCTCATCTGGGCCGAATAGCAATCAGCCCCAGCATTTT. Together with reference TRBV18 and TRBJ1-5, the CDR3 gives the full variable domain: NAGVMQNPRHLVRRRGQEARLRCSPMKGHSHVYWYRQLPEEGLKFMVYLQKENIIDESGMPKERFSAEFPKEGPSILRIQQVVRGDSAAYFCASSSGPNSNQPQHFGDGTRLSIL.